The entry that follows covers one TCR beta chain sequence. Its antigen is undetermined. This CDR3 contains 15 residues. Trimming at V came to 0 bases and at J to 5 bases, leaving 5 bases not matched to a gene. CDR1 is SGDLS and CDR2 is YYNGEE in the germline V gene. This sample is part of a study of cytomegalovirus exposure and HLA in healthy donors. General study results and limits: Reports credit the classifier with highly specific, highly sensitive diagnosis of cytomegalovirus status. Per a later analysis, HLA-associated TCR beta chains showed more clonal expansion than other, equally common TCR beta chains.

The PCR was carried out with 60 Vbeta primers and 13 Jbeta primers. Repertoires were generated with immunoSEQ multiplex PCR, while TCRdb's copy carries only in-frame clones and drops some. This sample has more than 150,000 clones; over 80% occur once, and the top ten carry around 1.6%. The chain carries TRBV9 and TRBJ2-7; TRBD2 agrees at 10 bases. The clonotype was recovered from a man aged 45-60 years in good health and CMV-seronegative. The sequencing input was PBMCs. The CDR3 protein is CASSVGGLARDEQYF. CDR3 sequence (DNA): TGTGCCAGCAGCGTAGGGGGACTAGCGAGGGACGAGCAGTACTTC.